The 20 T cell receptor beta chains given below trace back to one sample, sequenced in a study of T cell repertoires in cytomegalovirus infection. These receptors are not linked to any known antigen. One entry per CDR3 protein results from TCRdb running MiXCR on the reads. The data show 700,000 to 850,000 distinct CDR3 sequences, about 30% seen once. The specimen was cultured CD8+ T cells from PBMCs, collected from culture after CMV antigen stimulation. The receptor set was obtained from a human donor in good health (CMV status not recorded). Some clones in this sample may be carry-over from other donors' samples.

This clonotype was seen at least ten times. The chain employs TRBV6-1 and TRBJ2-7, with 9 bases identical to TRBD2. Trimming took 6 bases from V and 0 from J; bases not matched to a gene: 15. Germline CDR1 and CDR2: MNHNS and SASEGT. This CDR3 spans 18 amino acids. The CDR3 coding sequence is TGTGCCAGCAGATCGACAGGTGGTGGACTAGCGCTCTCCTACGAGCAGTACTTC. This encodes CASRSTGGGLALSYEQYF.

This clonotype has just a few counts. No DNA is shown, since the ends of the CDR3 on it are uncertain; the CDR3 is the one TCRdb lists. The gene calls are TRBV12-3 or TRBV12-4 and TRBJ1-2; the D call TRBD1 from the table was never checked on the DNA. The CDR3 spans 15 amino acids, including both terminal residues. The CDR3 loop is CASSFGPGVIGGYTF.

The CDR3 DNA sequence: TGTGCCAGCAGCGTAGATAAGCCGGGCCCCCGGAGCTCTGGGGCCAACGTCCTGACTTTC. As protein: CASSVDKPGPRSSGANVLTF. The V and J genes are TRBV9 and TRBJ2-6; D is unresolved. This CDR3 has 20 amino acids. Germline lookup yields CDR1 SGDLS and CDR2 YYNGEE. V lost 0 bases and J lost 0, with 19 bases in between.

Only a few counts were recorded for this clonotype. The chain couples TRBV4-1 to TRBJ1-2; D unresolved. CDR1 and CDR2 (germline): MGHRA, YSYEKL. This CDR3 spans 18 amino acids. Between the trimmed V and J ends, which lost 0 bases and 3 bases, there was a span of 20 bases. For the CDR3, the DNA is TGCGCCAGCAGCCAAGAGAGCATTACACCGGGAAGTTACTATGGCTACACCTTC. This sequence encodes CASSQESITPGSYYGYTF.

The rearrangement joins TRBV7-3 to TRBJ1-4, with 8 bases lining up with TRBD1. J was trimmed by 0 bases and V by 5 bases; bases with no gene match: 5. The CDR3 is made up of 16 amino acids. The germline gives CDR1 SGHTA, CDR2 FQGTGA. The CDR3 DNA sequence: TGTGCCAGCAGCGACAGGGACAGGTCAACTAATGAAAAACTGTTTTTT. It encodes CASSDRDRSTNEKLFF.

The J gene is TRBJ2-5, the V gene TRBV7-3; 13 bases align to TRBD2. The J segment lost 2 bases and the V segment lost 4 bases, leaving 4 bases of the junction unmatched. The CDR3 has 16 amino acids. Germline CDR1 and CDR2: SGHTA and FQGTGA. CDR3 sequence: CASSSVLAGGQETQYF. CDR3 sequence (DNA): TGTGCCAGCAGCTCAGTACTAGCGGGGGGGCAAGAGACCCAGTACTTC.

This chain links TRBV6-6 with TRBJ2-1; possibly TRBD2 for D (6 bases). V shed 0 bases and J shed 5 bases, with 23 bases lying between them. This CDR3 has 19 residues. Germline CDR1 and CDR2: MNHNY and SVGAGI (reference sequence). CDR3 sequence: CASSYSIAERESINNEQFF. In DNA form, the CDR3 reads TGTGCCAGCAGTTACTCCATAGCGGAACGAGAGTCAATAAACAATGAGCAGTTCTTC.

The rearrangement uses TRBV6-1 and TRBJ2-3; D is unresolved. Germline V lookup: CDR1 MNHNS, CDR2 SASEGT. Deletions cut 1 base from V and 1 base from J, with 3 bases between. This CDR3 is built from 13 residues. This chain's CDR3 is CASSEVGTDTQYF. Written as DNA, the CDR3 is TGTGCCAGCAGTGAAGTCGGCACAGATACGCAGTATTTT.

The rearrangement joins TRBV12-3 or TRBV12-4 to TRBJ2-3, with 10 bases fitting TRBD2. V lost 8 bases to trimming and J lost 6 bases; unmatched junction nucleotides: 8. This CDR3 contains 14 residues. The CDR3 DNA follows: TGTGCCAGCCGACGGGGTAGCGGGGGGGATACGCAGTATTTT. This encodes CASRRGSGGDTQYF.

At least ten counts were recorded for this clonotype. The V call is TRBV7-2, the J call TRBJ2-3, with 9 positions matching TRBD2. Germline-derived CDR1 and CDR2 are SGHTA and FQGNSA. With V trimmed by 1 base and J by 2 bases, 4 bases remained unmatched. The CDR3 consists of 16 residues. CDR3 amino acids: CASSLVAGVITDTQYF. CDR3 DNA sequence: TGTGCCAGCAGCTTAGTAGCGGGGGTGATCACAGATACGCAGTATTTT.

The chain uses TRBV14 and TRBJ2-1; D might be TRBD1 or TRBD2, each matching 5 bases. Germline CDR1 reads SGHDN; CDR2 reads FVKESK. V lost 3 bases, J lost 8 bases, and 14 bases lay in between. This CDR3 is built from 14 residues. CDR3 in DNA: TGTGCCAGCAGCCACACGACCCGGGGCGATGAGCAGTTCTTC. Translation: CASSHTTRGDEQFF. Full variable domain (outside the CDR3, taken from reference TRBV14 and TRBJ2-1): EAGVTQFPSHSVIEKGQTVTLRCDPISGHDNLYWYRRVMGKEIKFLLHFVKESKQDESGMPNNRFLAERTGGTYSTLKVQPAELEDSGVYFCASSHTTRGDEQFFGPGTRLTVL.

The chain uses TRBV7-9 and TRBJ1-4; 7 bases line up with TRBD1. V was pared by 6 bases and J by 4 bases, with 5 bases of the junction left unmatched. Per the germline V gene, CDR1 is SEHNR and CDR2 is FQNEAQ (reference sequence). The CDR3 is 14 amino acids. The CDR3 loop is CASRRQGSNEKLFF. The CDR3 DNA reads TGTGCCAGCAGGAGACAGGGAAGTAATGAAAAACTGTTTTTT.

The V and J genes are TRBV6-1 and TRBJ1-1; D is uncertain. The V end lost 5 bases, the J end lost 1 base, and 11 bases lay between the germline ends. The length of the CDR3 is 14 residues. In germline, CDR1 is MNHNS, CDR2 SASEGT. In DNA form, the CDR3 reads TGTGCCAGCAGTTCCGACCACTGGAACACTGAAGCTTTCTTT. Translated: CASSSDHWNTEAFF.

This chain links TRBV27 with TRBJ2-1; 9 nucleotides line up with TRBD1. The germline gives CDR1 MNHEY, CDR2 SMNVEV (reference sequence). CDR3 length: 16 residues. The J segment lost 3 bases and the V segment lost 2 bases, leaving 5 bases of the junction unmatched. For the CDR3, the DNA is TGTGCCAGCAGTTTACTGGGGACAGGGTTCTACAATGAGCAGTTCTTC. Translating gives CASSLLGTGFYNEQFF.

This clonotype was seen a few times. This chain uses TRBV11-3 with TRBJ2-1; D possibly corresponds to TRBD2 (5 bases). CDR1 is SGHNT, CDR2 YENEEA, per germline. CDR3 length: 12 amino acids. The germline V and J ends were trimmed by 5 bases and 10 bases, with 12 bases remaining between them. Written as DNA, the CDR3 is TGTGCCAGCAGCCGGACCGGGGTGGAGCAGTTCTTC. This translates into CASSRTGVEQFF. Drawing the rest from reference TRBV11-3 and TRBJ2-1, the complete variable domain is EAGVVQSPRYKIIEKKQPVAFWCNPISGHNTLYWYLQNLGQGPELLIRYENEEAVDDSQLPKDRFSAERLKGVDSTLKIQPAELGDSAVYLCASSRTGVEQFFGPGTRLTVL.

The chain couples TRBV5-5 to TRBJ2-2; D uncertain. Looked up from germline, CDR1 is SGHKS and CDR2 is YYEKEE (reference sequence). The CDR3 consists of 14 residues. Trimming stripped 1 base from V and 6 bases from J, with 10 bases between. As DNA, the CDR3 is TGTGCCAGCAGCTTGTTAAGGGTTGCCGGGGAGCTGTTTTTT. Its protein is CASSLLRVAGELFF.

This clonotype was seen a handful of times. The chain joins TRBV12-3 or TRBV12-4 to TRBJ1-4; 10 bases are a match to TRBD1. V lost 5 bases to trimming and J lost 7 bases; unmatched junction nucleotides: 10. The CDR3 is made up of 16 amino acids. The CDR3 nucleotides are TGTGCCAGCAGTCCCCTGACAGGGGGCGACAGTGAAAAACTGTTTTTT. This gives the protein CASSPLTGGDSEKLFF.

This clonotype was detected only once. This chain links TRBV2 with TRBJ2-4, with 8 bases aligning to TRBD1. V dropped 2 bases and J dropped 4; count of bases not matched to a gene: 1. Germline V gene data show CDR1 as SNHLY and CDR2 as FYNNEI. The CDR3 is made up of 14 amino acids. CDR3 bases: TGTGCCAGCAGTGAATGGACAGGGAAAAACATTCAGTACTTC. Protein product: CASSEWTGKNIQYF.

This clonotype was seen at least ten times. The V and J genes are TRBV5-1 and TRBJ2-5, with a weak D call TRBD1 (6 bases). The V end lost 3 bases, the J end lost 4 bases, and 10 bases lay between the germline ends. The CDR3 is made up of 13 amino acids. Germline CDR1 and CDR2: SGHRS and YFSETQ. CDR3 nucleotides: TGCGCCAGCAGCTACAGGGAAGGAGAGACCCAGTACTTC. The encoded protein is CASSYREGETQYF.

The chain has TRBV20-1 and TRBJ2-5; tentative D call: TRBD2 (6 bases). In germline, CDR1 is DFQATT, CDR2 SNEGSKA (reference sequence). Trimming took 0 bases from V and 1 from J, leaving 15 bases between them. This CDR3 region has 16 residues. CDR3 in DNA: TGCAGTGCTAGAGATTGGCCAGGGACTCGCCAAGAGACCCAGTACTTC. Translated, it gives CSARDWPGTRQETQYF.